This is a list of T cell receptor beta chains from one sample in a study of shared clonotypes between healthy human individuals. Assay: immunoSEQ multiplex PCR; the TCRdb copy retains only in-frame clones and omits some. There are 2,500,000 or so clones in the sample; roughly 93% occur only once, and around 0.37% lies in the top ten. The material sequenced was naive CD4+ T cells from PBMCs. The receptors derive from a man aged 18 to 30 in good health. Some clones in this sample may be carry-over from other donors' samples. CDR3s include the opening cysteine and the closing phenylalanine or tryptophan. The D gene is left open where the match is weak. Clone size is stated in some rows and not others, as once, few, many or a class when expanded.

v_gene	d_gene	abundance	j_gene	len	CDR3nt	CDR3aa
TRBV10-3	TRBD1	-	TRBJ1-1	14	TGTGCCATCAATGGACAGGGAGTGAACACTGAAGCTTTCTTT	CAINGQGVNTEAFF
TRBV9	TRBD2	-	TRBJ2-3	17	TGTGCCAGCAGCGTGGGACTAGCGGGAGGGGGCACAGATACGCAGTATTTT	CASSVGLAGGGTDTQYF
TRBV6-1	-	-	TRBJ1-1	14	TGTGCCAGCAGTATCTCCGGGGCGGTTACTGAAGCTTTCTTT	CASSISGAVTEAFF
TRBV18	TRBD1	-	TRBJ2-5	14	TGTGCCAGCTCACCACGGACAGGGGAAGAGACCCAGTACTTC	CASSPRTGEETQYF
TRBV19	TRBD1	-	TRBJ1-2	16	TGTGCCAGTAGTCAACAGGGGCCAACGCTTAACTATGGCTACACCTTC	CASSQQGPTLNYGYTF
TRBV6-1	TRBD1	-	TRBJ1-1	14	TGTGCCAGCCGAGTGGACAGGGCATACACTGAAGCTTTCTTT	CASRVDRAYTEAFF
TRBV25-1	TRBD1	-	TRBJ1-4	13	TGTGCCAGCGCAAAGGGGGCTGTTGAAAAACTGTTTTTT	CASAKGAVEKLFF
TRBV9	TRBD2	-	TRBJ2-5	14	TGTGCCAGCAGCTATGGGAGGGGACCAGAGACCCAGTACTTC	CASSYGRGPETQYF
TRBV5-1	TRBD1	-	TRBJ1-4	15	TGCGCCAGCAGCCTTACAGGGGTCATCGGTGAAAAACTGTTTTTT	CASSLTGVIGEKLFF
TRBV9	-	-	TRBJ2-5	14	TGTGCCAGCAGCGTTAGGGGGGAGGCCGAGACCCAGTACTTC	CASSVRGEAETQYF
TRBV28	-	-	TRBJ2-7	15	TGTGCCAGCAGCATCCCGACTCCCGGAAAGGTCGAGCAGTACTTC	CASSIPTPGKVEQYF
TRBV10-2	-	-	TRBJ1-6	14	TGCGCCAGCAGTGATATAGGGGATAATTCACCCCTCCACTTT	CASSDIGDNSPLHF
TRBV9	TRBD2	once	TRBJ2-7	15	TGTGCCAGCAGCGTGACTAGCGGGAGCTACCAACCCCAGTACTTC	CASSVTSGSYQPQYF
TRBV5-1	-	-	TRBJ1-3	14	TGCGCCAGCAGCTTAGGCAGGGACGGAAACACCATATATTTT	CASSLGRDGNTIYF
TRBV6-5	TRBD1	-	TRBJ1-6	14	TGTGCCAGCAGATGGGACAGTCGTAGTTCACCCCTCCACTTT	CASRWDSRSSPLHF
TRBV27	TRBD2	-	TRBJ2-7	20	TGTGCCAGCAGTTTCCTTCAGGGGTCGAGTAGCGGGAGGATTTATTACGAGCAGTACTTC	CASSFLQGSSSGRIYYEQYF
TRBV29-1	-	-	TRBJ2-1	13	TGCAGCGTTGACCCAGACAGTTACAATGAGCAGTTCTTC	CSVDPDSYNEQFF
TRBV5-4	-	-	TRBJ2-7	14	TGTGCCAGCAGCTTCGGTAGCTCTACTTTCGAGCAGTACTTC	CASSFGSSTFEQYF
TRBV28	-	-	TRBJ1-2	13	TGTGCCAGCAAAAAGGGGGGGGTCTATGGCTACACCTTC	CASKKGGVYGYTF
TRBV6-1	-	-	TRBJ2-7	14	TGTGCCAGCAGTGCTGACAGGTTGTCCTACGAGCAGTACTTC	CASSADRLSYEQYF
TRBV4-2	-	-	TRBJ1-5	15	TGTGCCAGCAGCCAAGATCCGGCAGGTGGTCGGCCCCAGCATTTT	CASSQDPAGGRPQHF
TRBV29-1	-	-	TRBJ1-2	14	TGCAGCGTTGAAGAATGGGACAAGTTCTATGGCTACACCTTC	CSVEEWDKFYGYTF
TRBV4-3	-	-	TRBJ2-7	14	TGCGCCAGCAGCCAAGACGCAGGGTCCGGCGAGCAGTACTTC	CASSQDAGSGEQYF
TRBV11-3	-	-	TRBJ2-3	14	TGTGCCAGCAGCTTAGGAGGGGGGACAGATACGCAGTATTTT	CASSLGGGTDTQYF
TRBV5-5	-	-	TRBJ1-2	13	TGTGCCAGCAGCCCCCAACTTAACTATGGCTACACCTTC	CASSPQLNYGYTF
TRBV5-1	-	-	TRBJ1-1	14	TGCGCCAGCAGCTTAACAGGGTCGAACACTGAAGCTTTCTTT	CASSLTGSNTEAFF
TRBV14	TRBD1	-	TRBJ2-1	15	TGTGCCAGCAGCCGTGGACAGGGGAGCTACAATGAGCAGTTCTTC	CASSRGQGSYNEQFF
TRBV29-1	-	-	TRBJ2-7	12	TGCAGCGTTGAAGATCAAGGCTACGAGCAGTACTTC	CSVEDQGYEQYF
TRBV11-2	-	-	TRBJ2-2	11	TGTGCCAGCAGCTCCCAGGGGGAGCTGTTTTTT	CASSSQGELFF
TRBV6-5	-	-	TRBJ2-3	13	TGTGCCAGCGCCCGCCAAATCCCAGATACGCAGTATTTT	CASARQIPDTQYF
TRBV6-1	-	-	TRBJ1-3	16	TGTGCCAGCAGTGAAGCCCCGACCAGCTCTGGAAACACCATATATTTT	CASSEAPTSSGNTIYF
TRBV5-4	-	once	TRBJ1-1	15	TGTGCCAGCAATGGAATGGGCAGCATGAACACTGAAGCTTTCTTT	CASNGMGSMNTEAFF
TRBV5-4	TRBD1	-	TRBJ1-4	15	TGTGCCAGCAGCTTGAAGGGACAGCAACATGAAAAACTGTTTTTT	CASSLKGQQHEKLFF
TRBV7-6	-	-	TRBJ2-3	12	TGTGCCAGCAGCTTAGGCACAGATACGCAGTATTTT	CASSLGTDTQYF
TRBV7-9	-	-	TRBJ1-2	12	TGTGCCAGCAGCTTAGGGGGAAATGGCTACACCTTC	CASSLGGNGYTF
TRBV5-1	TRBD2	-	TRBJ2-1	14	TGCGCCAGCAGCCCATTAGCGGGAGGGCCTGAGCAGTTCTTC	CASSPLAGGPEQFF
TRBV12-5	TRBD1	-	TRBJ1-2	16	TGTGCTAGTGGTTTGTCCCTTTCCGGGACAGAATCTGGCTACACCTTC	CASGLSLSGTESGYTF
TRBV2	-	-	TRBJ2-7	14	TGTGCCAGCGGCGGGCTTGGGACGGCCTACGAGCAGTACTTC	CASGGLGTAYEQYF
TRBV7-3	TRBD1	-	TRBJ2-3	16	TGTGCCAGCAGCGCAACAGGGGATCCCTTCACAGATACGCAGTATTTT	CASSATGDPFTDTQYF
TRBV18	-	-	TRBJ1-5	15	TGTGCCAGCTCACCAGGCCGGGCAGGGGATCAGCCCCAGCATTTT	CASSPGRAGDQPQHF
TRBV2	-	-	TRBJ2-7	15	TGTGCCAGCAGTGGGGGCGGGATTAACTCCTACGAGCAGTACTTC	CASSGGGINSYEQYF
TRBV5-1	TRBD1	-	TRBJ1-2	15	TGCGCCAGCAGCGGGATGGGACAGAGGGGAGATGGCTACACCTTC	CASSGMGQRGDGYTF
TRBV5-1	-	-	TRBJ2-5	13	TGCGCCAGCAGCTTGGGGGTAAGCGAGACCCAGTACTTC	CASSLGVSETQYF